This TCR beta chain originates from a study of blood T cell repertoires in COVID-19. The overall study: Samples came from the United States, Italy and Spain, spanning acute and convalescent COVID-19.

The CDR3 has 14 residues. CDR1 WSHSY and CDR2 SAAADI come from the germline V gene. V was pared by 6 bases and J by 0 bases, with 9 bases between. Profiling relied on immunoSEQ multiplex PCR, and the TCRdb table lists in-frame clones only, not all of them. The repertoire holds 250,000 to 400,000 clones, with about 87% as singletons. The clonotype was recovered from a woman aged 30 to 39 with COVID-19, enrolled during active disease. The sequenced sample was peripheral blood. The gene calls are TRBV10-2 and TRBJ1-5; D is unclear. This CDR3 is CASRGRGSNQPQHF. The CDR3, as DNA: TGCGCCAGCAGGGGCCGGGGTAGCAATCAGCCCCAGCATTTT.